This TCR beta chain was identified in a study of OX40 agonist ivuxolimab in advanced cancers. Sequencing used immunoSEQ multiplex PCR; TCRdb keeps in-frame clones, though not all of them. The sample has about 45,000 clones, 75% to 85% seen once. This CDR3 is built from 14 residues. Trimming pared 5 bases from V and 1 base from J, leaving 9 bases between. Germline V gene data show CDR1 as MNHEY and CDR2 as SVGAGI. This chain connects TRBV6-5 to TRBJ1-3; D unresolved. The sample was CD4+ or CD8+ T cells sorted from blood, taken in a trial of the OX40 agonist ivuxolimab. This clonotype was sampled from an adult with an advanced solid tumor such as melanoma, head and neck, liver or kidney cancer. CDR3 bases: TGTGCCAGCAGTACAAGATCATCTGGAAACACCATATATTTT. As protein: CASSTRSSGNTIYF.